A selection of T cell receptor beta chains follows, all from one sample in a study of T-cell reconstitution after alpha-beta-depleted transplantation in children. One entry per CDR3 protein results from TCRdb running MiXCR on the PCR reads. The table includes roughly 160,000 distinct CDR3 sequences, roughly 10% detected once. The starting material was PBMCs, obtained before TCRalphabeta/CD19-depleted stem cell transplant. The receptors were gathered from a boy aged 2-9 years with acute myeloid leukemia, due to receive a stem cell transplant. The CDR3 runs from the conserved cysteine through the conserved F or W. A D gene is named only where the DNA matches it firmly. Rows give clone size only sometimes, using once, few, many, or a class for an expanded clone.

clone size	CDR3 length	J gene	D gene	V gene	CDR3 protein	CDR3 DNA
-	20	TRBJ2-6	-	TRBV3-1	CASSQSFGGRGDSGANVLTF	TGTGCCAGCAGCCAATCATTTGGGGGCAGGGGGGACTCTGGGGCCAACGTCCTGACTTTC
many	13	TRBJ2-5	-	TRBV7-3	CASSLSVRETQYF	TGTGCCAGCAGCTTATCGGTCCGAGAGACCCAGTACTTC
many	14	TRBJ1-1	TRBD1	TRBV10-3	CAITMGQGNTEAFF	TGTGCCATCACTATGGGACAGGGGAACACTGAAGCTTTCTTT
many	15	TRBJ2-3	-	TRBV7-9	CASPSGDIFMDTQYF	TGTGCCAGCCCTTCCGGAGACATCTTTATGGATACGCAGTATTTT
many	16	TRBJ2-2	TRBD2	TRBV7-3	CASSRNSGRNTGELFF	TGTGCCAGCAGCAGGAACAGCGGGAGGAACACCGGGGAGCTGTTTTTT
many	16	TRBJ2-1	TRBD2	TRBV2	CASSHGREKVFDEQFF	TGTGCCAGCAGTCACGGGAGGGAGAAGGTATTTGATGAGCAGTTCTTC
many	13	TRBJ1-1	-	TRBV20-1	CSARGSLNTEAFF	TGCAGTGCTAGAGGAAGTTTGAACACTGAAGCTTTCTTT
many	15	TRBJ1-2	TRBD1	TRBV6-5	CASSYWQGAKYGYTF	TGTGCCAGCAGTTACTGGCAGGGGGCGAAGTATGGCTACACCTTC
many	15	TRBJ1-5	-	TRBV6-5	CASSYDRYSNQPQHF	TGTGCCAGCAGTTACGATCGGTATAGCAATCAGCCCCAGCATTTT
-	11	TRBJ1-2	TRBD1	TRBV12-3/TRBV12-4	CARGQAMSYTF	TGTGCCAGGGGACAGGCTATGAGCTACACCTTC
many	16	TRBJ1-6	-	TRBV4-1	CASSQPRDTLNSPLHF	TGCGCCAGCAGCCAGCCCCGGGACACCCTTAATTCACCCCTCCACTTT
many	15	TRBJ2-3	-	TRBV20-1	CSAAPTSEGGDTQYF	TGCAGTGCTGCCCCGACTTCGGAGGGGGGAGATACGCAGTATTTT
many	15	TRBJ1-1	-	TRBV7-9	CASSLILGGDTEAFF	TGTGCCAGCAGCTTAATCCTTGGAGGGGACACTGAAGCTTTCTTT
many	18	TRBJ2-6	TRBD1	TRBV11-2	CASSHSGQGLSGANVLTF	TGTGCCAGCAGCCATTCGGGACAGGGGCTCTCTGGGGCCAACGTCCTGACTTTC
many	12	TRBJ1-2	-	TRBV10-3	CAISDGRDGYTF	TGTGCCATCAGTGATGGGAGGGATGGCTACACCTTC
many	15	TRBJ2-7	TRBD1	TRBV28	CASSPPGQGRHEQYF	TGTGCCAGCAGTCCCCCGGGACAGGGTCGCCACGAGCAGTACTTC
many	15	TRBJ2-7	TRBD2	TRBV10-1	CASSEGLAGDYEQYF	TGCGCCAGCAGTGAGGGACTAGCGGGGGACTACGAGCAGTACTTC
medium-sized	15	TRBJ2-7	TRBD2	TRBV3-1	CASSQGLAGSYEQYF	TGTGCCAGCAGCCAAGGTCTAGCGGGGTCCTACGAGCAGTACTTC
many	15	TRBJ2-2	TRBD1	TRBV20-1	CSARGDRGPPGELFF	TGCAGTGCTAGAGGAGACAGGGGGCCCCCCGGGGAGCTGTTTTTT
many	15	TRBJ2-3	-	TRBV7-7	CASSPLDKVTDTQYF	TGTGCCAGCAGCCCCCTGGACAAGGTCACAGATACGCAGTATTTT
many	16	TRBJ2-3	TRBD2	TRBV7-2	CASSPFSGGSADTQYF	TGTGCCAGCAGCCCGTTTAGCGGGGGGTCGGCAGATACGCAGTATTTT
many	15	TRBJ1-1	-	TRBV5-1	CASSTGGRWDTEAFF	TGCGCCAGCAGCACGGGAGGGAGGTGGGACACTGAAGCTTTCTTT
many	14	TRBJ2-1	-	TRBV5-1	CASTGPSSYNEQFF	TGCGCCAGCACCGGGCCGAGCTCCTACAATGAGCAGTTCTTC
many	15	TRBJ2-1	TRBD2	TRBV7-3	CASSLAASGINEQFF	TGTGCCAGCAGCTTAGCGGCTAGCGGGATTAATGAGCAGTTCTTC
few	17	TRBJ2-1	TRBD2	TRBV14	CASSPWGRGGIMDEQFF	TGTGCCAGCAGCCCCTGGGGGCGGGGGGGGATTATGGATGAGCAGTTCTTC
-	15	TRBJ1-1	-	TRBV5-1	CASSPSGGESTEAFF	TGCGCCAGCAGCCCATCCGGGGGGGAGAGCACTGAAGCTTTCTTT
many	14	TRBJ2-1	TRBD2	TRBV5-1	CASSWGGPPNEQFF	TGCGCCAGCAGCTGGGGGGGACCACCGAATGAGCAGTTCTTC
many	14	TRBJ2-2	TRBD1	TRBV12-3/TRBV12-4	CASSQQGYTGELFF	TGTGCCAGCAGTCAACAGGGGTATACCGGGGAGCTGTTTTTT
many	13	TRBJ1-1	TRBD1	TRBV20-1	CSATGTGRAEAFF	TGCAGTGCTACCGGGACAGGGAGGGCTGAAGCTTTCTTT
many	18	TRBJ2-3	TRBD2	TRBV4-2	CASSQDPTSGFYLDTQYF	TGTGCCAGCAGCCAAGATCCCACTAGCGGGTTTTACCTAGATACGCAGTATTTT
many	15	TRBJ2-3	TRBD2	TRBV5-1	CASQQAGGPADTQYF	TGCGCCAGCCAGCAAGCGGGAGGGCCTGCAGATACGCAGTATTTT
-	19	TRBJ1-3	TRBD1	TRBV24-1	CATSDLQGGARVSGNTIYF	TGTGCCACCAGTGATTTGCAAGGGGGCGCTAGGGTCTCTGGAAACACCATATATTTT
many	15	TRBJ1-2	-	TRBV5-1	CASSLDSGVSYGYTF	TGCGCCAGCAGCTTGGATTCAGGAGTGTCCTATGGCTACACCTTC
many	15	TRBJ2-3	-	TRBV7-2	CASSLLYGGSDTQYF	TGTGCCAGCAGCTTATTGTACGGGGGTTCAGATACGCAGTATTTT
many	13	TRBJ2-3	-	TRBV20-1	CSAYPSATDTQYF	TGCAGTGCTTATCCTAGCGCCACAGATACGCAGTATTTT
-	14	TRBJ2-4	TRBD2	TRBV20-1	CSARDIREGDIQYF	TGCAGTGCTAGAGATATCCGGGAGGGCGACATTCAGTACTTC
many	15	TRBJ2-4	TRBD2	TRBV2	CASTHRGGAKNIQYF	TGTGCCAGCACACATCGGGGGGGAGCCAAAAACATTCAGTACTTC
medium-sized	15	TRBJ1-2	TRBD1	TRBV7-7	CASSPIRTGEIGYTF	TGTGCCAGCAGCCCTATTCGGACAGGGGAAATCGGCTACACCTTC
many	17	TRBJ2-5	-	TRBV7-6	CASSLAGRGHLKETQYF	TGTGCCAGCAGCTTAGCGGGGAGGGGGCATCTGAAAGAGACCCAGTACTTC
-	13	TRBJ1-1	-	TRBV29-1	CSVEQGSFAEAFF	TGCAGCGTAGAACAGGGTTCGTTCGCTGAAGCTTTCTTT
many	14	TRBJ2-7	TRBD1	TRBV5-1	CASSWTGSSYEQYF	TGCGCCAGCAGCTGGACAGGGTCCTCCTACGAGCAGTACTTC
many	12	TRBJ1-1	TRBD1	TRBV29-1	CSVGQGNTEAFF	TGCAGCGTGGGACAGGGGAACACTGAAGCTTTCTTT
many	18	TRBJ2-1	TRBD2	TRBV11-2	CASSLPRTSGISYNEQFF	TGTGCCAGCAGCTTACCAAGGACTAGCGGGATCTCCTACAATGAGCAGTTCTTC
many	14	TRBJ2-1	-	TRBV20-1	CSAREQGPVSEQFF	TGCAGTGCTAGAGAGCAGGGCCCCGTCTCCGAGCAGTTCTTC